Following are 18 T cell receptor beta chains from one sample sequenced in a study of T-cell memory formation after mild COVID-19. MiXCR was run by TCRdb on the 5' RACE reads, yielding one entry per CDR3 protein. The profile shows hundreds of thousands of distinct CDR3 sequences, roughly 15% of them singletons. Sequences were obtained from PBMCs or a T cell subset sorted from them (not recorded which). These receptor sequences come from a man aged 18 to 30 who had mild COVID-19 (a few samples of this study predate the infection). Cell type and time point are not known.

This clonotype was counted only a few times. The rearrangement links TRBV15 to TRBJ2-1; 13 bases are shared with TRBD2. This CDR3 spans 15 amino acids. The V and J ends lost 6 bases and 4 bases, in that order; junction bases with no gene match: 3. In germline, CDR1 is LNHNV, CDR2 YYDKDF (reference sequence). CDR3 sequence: CATRPTSGGYNEQFF. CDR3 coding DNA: TGTGCCACCAGACCGACTAGCGGGGGGTACAATGAGCAGTTCTTC.

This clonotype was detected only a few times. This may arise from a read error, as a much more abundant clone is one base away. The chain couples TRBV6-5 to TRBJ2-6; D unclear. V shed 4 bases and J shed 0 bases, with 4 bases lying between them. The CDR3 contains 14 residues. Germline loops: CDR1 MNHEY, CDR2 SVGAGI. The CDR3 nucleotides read TGTGCCAGCAGTTTCCTCTCTGGGGCCAACGTCCTGACTTTC. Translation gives CASSFLSGANVLTF.

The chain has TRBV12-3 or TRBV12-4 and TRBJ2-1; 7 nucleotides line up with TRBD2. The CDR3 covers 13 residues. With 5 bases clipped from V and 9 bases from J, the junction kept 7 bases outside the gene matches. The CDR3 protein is CASSPGLVVEQFF. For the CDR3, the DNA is TGTGCCAGCAGTCCTGGACTAGTAGTTGAGCAGTTCTTC.

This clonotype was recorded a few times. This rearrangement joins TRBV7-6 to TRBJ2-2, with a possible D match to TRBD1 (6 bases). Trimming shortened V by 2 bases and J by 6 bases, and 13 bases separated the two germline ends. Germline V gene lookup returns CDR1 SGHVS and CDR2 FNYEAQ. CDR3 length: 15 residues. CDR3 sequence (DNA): TGTGCCAGCAGCTTAATGACAGAGGGGGCCGGGGAGCTGTTTTTT. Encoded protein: CASSLMTEGAGELFF.

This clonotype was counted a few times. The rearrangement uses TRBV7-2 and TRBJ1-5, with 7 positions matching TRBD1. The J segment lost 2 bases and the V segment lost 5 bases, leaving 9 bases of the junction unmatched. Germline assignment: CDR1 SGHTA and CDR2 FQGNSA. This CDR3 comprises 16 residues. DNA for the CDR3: TGTGCCAGCAGCGTAAACAGGGGAGGAGGCAATCAGCCCCAGCATTTT. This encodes CASSVNRGGGNQPQHF.

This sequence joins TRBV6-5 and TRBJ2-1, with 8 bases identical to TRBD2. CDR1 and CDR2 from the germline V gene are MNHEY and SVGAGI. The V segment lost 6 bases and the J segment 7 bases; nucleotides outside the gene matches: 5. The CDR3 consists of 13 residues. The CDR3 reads CASRGLVLNEQFF. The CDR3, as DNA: TGTGCCAGCAGGGGACTAGTCTTGAATGAGCAGTTCTTC.

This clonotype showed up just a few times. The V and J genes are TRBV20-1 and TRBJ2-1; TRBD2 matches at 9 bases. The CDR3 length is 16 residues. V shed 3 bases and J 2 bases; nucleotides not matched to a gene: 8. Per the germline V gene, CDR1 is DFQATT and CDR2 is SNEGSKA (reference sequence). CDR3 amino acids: CSASATSGNPYNEQFF. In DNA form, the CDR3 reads TGCAGTGCTAGCGCGACTAGCGGTAACCCCTACAATGAGCAGTTCTTC.

CDR3 sequence reads: CASSPLAGRGSETQYF. CDR3 sequence (DNA): TGTGCCAGCAGCCCCCTAGCGGGGAGAGGATCCGAGACCCAGTACTTC. The J gene is TRBJ2-5, the V gene TRBV7-6; the match to TRBD2 covers 9 bases. V lost 5 bases to trimming and J lost 5 bases; unmatched junction nucleotides: 12. CDR3 length equals 16 residues. Germline V gene lookup returns CDR1 SGHVS and CDR2 FNYEAQ.

In DNA, the CDR3 is TGCGCCAGCAGCCAAGAGCTTACAGGGGTGCAAGAGACCCAGTACTTC. Translation: CASSQELTGVQETQYF. The chain uses TRBV4-3 and TRBJ2-5; 7 nucleotides line up with TRBD1. The CDR3 is made up of 16 amino acids. Germline V gene data show CDR1 as LGHNA and CDR2 as YSLEER. V dropped 0 bases and J dropped 2; count of bases not matched to a gene: 6.

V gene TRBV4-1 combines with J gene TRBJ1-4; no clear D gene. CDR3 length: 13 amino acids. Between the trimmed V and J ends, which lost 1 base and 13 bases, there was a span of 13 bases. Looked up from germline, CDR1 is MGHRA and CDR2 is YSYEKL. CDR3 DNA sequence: TGCGCCAGCAGCCAAGTACGGCAGGTCGTACTGTTTTTT. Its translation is CASSQVRQVVLFF.

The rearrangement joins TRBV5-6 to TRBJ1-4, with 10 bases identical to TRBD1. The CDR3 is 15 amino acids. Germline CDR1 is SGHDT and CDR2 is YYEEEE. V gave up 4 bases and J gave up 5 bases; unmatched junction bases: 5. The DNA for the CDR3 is TGTGCCAGCAGCCGTTGGGGACAGGGGAATGAAAAACTGTTTTTT. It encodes CASSRWGQGNEKLFF.

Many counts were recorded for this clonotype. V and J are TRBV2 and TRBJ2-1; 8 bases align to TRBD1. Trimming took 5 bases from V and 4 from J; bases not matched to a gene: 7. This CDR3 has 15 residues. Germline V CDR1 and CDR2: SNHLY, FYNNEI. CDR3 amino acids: CASSLRDRPYNEQFF. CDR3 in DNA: TGTGCCAGCAGTCTCCGGGACAGGCCTTACAATGAGCAGTTCTTC.

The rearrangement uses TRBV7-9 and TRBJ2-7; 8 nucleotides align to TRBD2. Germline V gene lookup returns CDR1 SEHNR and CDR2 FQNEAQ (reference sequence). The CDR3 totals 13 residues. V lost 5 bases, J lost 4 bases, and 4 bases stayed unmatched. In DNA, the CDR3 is TGTGCCAGCAGCCGGGGGGGCCCTTACGAGCAGTACTTC. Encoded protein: CASSRGGPYEQYF.

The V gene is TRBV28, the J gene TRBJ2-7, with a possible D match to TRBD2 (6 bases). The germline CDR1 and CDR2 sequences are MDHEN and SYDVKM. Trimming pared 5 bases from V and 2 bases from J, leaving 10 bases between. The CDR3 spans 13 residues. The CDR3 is CASSPRTTYEQYV. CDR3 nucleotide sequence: TGTGCCAGCAGTCCCCGGACTACCTACGAGCAGTACGTC.

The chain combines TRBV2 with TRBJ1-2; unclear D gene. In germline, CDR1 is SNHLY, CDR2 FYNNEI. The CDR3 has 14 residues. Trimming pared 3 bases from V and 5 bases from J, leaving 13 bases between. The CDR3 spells CASSETAGFYGYTF. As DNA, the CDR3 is TGTGCCAGCAGTGAGACGGCCGGGTTTTATGGCTACACCTTC.

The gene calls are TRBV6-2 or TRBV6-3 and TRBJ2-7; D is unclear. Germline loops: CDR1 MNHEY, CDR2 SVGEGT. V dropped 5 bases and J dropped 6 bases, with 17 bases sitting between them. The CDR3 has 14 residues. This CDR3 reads CASSVGNSLVEQYV. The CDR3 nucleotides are TGTGCCAGCAGTGTGGGTAACAGTTTGGTCGAGCAGTACGTC.

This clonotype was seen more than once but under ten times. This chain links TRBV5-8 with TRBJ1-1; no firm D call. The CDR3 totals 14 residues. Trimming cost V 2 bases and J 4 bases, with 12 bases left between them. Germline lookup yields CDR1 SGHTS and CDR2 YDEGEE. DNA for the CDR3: TGTGCCAGCAGCTTTTCCGGGGTTGTCACTGAAGCTTTCTTT. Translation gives CASSFSGVVTEAFF.

This CDR3 reads CASSLSAGDTQYF. The CDR3 DNA follows: TGTGCCAGCAGTTTAAGTGCCGGAGATACGCAGTATTTT. V is TRBV12-3 or TRBV12-4 and J is TRBJ2-3, with unresolved D. Trimming pared 2 bases from V and 5 bases from J, leaving 8 bases between. The CDR3 has 13 amino acids.